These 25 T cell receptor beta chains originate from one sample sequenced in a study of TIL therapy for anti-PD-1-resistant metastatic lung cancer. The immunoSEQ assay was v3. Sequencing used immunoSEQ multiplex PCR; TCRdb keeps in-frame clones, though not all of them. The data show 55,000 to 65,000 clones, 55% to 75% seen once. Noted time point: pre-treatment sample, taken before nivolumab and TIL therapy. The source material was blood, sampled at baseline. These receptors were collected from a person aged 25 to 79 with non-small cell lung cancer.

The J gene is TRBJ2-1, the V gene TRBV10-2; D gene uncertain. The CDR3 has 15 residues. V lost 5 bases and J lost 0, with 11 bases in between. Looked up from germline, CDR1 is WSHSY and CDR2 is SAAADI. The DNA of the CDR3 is TGCGCCAGCAGTAATTTTGGCTCCTCCTACAATGAGCAGTTCTTC. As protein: CASSNFGSSYNEQFF.

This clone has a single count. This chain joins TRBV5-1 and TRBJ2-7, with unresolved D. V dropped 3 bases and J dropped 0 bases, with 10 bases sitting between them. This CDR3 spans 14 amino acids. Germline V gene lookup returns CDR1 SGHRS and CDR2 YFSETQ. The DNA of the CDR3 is TGCGCCAGCAGCTGGGGTGCCACCTCCTACGAGCAGTACTTC. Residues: CASSWGATSYEQYF.

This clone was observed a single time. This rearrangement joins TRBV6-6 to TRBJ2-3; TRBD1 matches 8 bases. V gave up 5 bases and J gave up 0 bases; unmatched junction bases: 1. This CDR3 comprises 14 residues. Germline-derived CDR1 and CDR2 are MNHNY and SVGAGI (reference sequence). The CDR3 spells CASSDRGSTDTQYF. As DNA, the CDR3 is TGTGCCAGCAGTGACAGGGGTAGCACAGATACGCAGTATTTT.

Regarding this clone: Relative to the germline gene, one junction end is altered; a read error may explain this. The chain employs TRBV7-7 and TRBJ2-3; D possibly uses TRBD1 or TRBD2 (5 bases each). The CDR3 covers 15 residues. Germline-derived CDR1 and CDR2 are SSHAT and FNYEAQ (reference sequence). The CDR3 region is CASSTSGDPADTQYF. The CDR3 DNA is TGTGCTAGCAGCACTAGTGGGGACCCCGCAGATACGCAGTATTTT. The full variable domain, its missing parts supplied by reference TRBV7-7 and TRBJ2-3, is GAGVSQSPRYKVTKRGQDVTLRCDPISSHATLYWYQQALGQGPEFLTYFNYEAQPDKSGLPSDRFSAERPEGSISTLTIQRTEQRDSAMYRCASSTSGDPADTQYFGPGTRLTVL.

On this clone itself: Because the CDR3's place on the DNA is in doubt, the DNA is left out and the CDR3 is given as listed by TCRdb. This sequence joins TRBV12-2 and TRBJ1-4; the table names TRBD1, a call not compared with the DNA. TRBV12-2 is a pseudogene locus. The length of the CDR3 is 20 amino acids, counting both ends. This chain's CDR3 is CASRLVRIVGQGAESEKLFF.

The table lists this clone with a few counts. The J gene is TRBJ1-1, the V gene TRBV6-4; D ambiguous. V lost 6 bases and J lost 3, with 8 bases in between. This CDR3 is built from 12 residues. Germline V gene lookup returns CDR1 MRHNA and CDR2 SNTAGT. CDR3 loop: CASRAGYTEAFF. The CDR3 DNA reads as TGTGCCAGCAGAGCCGGCTACACTGAAGCTTTCTTT.

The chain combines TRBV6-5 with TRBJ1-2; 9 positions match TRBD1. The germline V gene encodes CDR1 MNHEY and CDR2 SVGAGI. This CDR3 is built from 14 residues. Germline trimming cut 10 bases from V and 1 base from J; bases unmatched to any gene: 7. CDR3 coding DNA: TGTGCCACGACCGGGACAGGGTATAACTATGGCTACACCTTC. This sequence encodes CATTGTGYNYGYTF.

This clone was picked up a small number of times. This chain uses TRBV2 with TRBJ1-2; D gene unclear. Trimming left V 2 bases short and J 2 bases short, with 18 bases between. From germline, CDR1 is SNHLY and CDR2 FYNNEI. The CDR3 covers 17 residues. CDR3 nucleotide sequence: TGTGCCAGCAGTGAACCCGAGGGCAGCCAATACAACTATGGCTACACCTTC. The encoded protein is CASSEPEGSQYNYGYTF.

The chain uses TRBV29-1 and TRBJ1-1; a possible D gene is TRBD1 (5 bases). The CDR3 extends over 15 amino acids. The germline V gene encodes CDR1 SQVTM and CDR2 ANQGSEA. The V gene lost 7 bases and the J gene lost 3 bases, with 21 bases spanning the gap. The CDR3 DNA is TGCAGCGGCTGGGGGACGGCCTTGCAGGACACTGAAGCTTTCTTT. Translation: CSGWGTALQDTEAFF. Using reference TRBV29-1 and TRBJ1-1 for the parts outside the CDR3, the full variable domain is SAVISQKPSRDICQRGTSLTIQCQVDSQVTMMFWYRQQPGQSLTLIATANQGSEATYESGFVIDKFPISRPNLTFSTLTVSNMSPEDSSIYLCSGWGTALQDTEAFFGQGTRLTVV.

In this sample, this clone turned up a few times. The CDR3 DNA reads as TGTGCCGCTAGACAGGGGGGGGATGAAAAACTGTTTTTT. It translates to CAARQGGDEKLFF. The chain carries TRBV6-6 and TRBJ1-4; 9 bases align to TRBD1. Germline V gene sequence: CDR1 MNHNY, CDR2 SVGAGI (reference sequence). The CDR3 spans 13 residues. With V trimmed by 11 bases and J by 6 bases, 7 bases remained unmatched.

For the CDR3, the DNA is TGCGCCAGCAGCGCGGGACAGGGGGCCGAGCAGTACTTC. This gives the protein CASSAGQGAEQYF. J is TRBJ2-7 and V is TRBV5-1; 12 bases agree with TRBD1. This CDR3 comprises 13 residues. Germline V gene sequence: CDR1 SGHRS, CDR2 YFSETQ. The V and J ends lost 4 bases and 6 bases, in that order; junction bases with no gene match: 2.

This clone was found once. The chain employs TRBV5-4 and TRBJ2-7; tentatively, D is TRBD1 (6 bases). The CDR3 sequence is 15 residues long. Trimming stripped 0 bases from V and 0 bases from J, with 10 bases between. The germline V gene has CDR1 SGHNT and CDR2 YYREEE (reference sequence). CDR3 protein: CASSLVGADSYEQYF. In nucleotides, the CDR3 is TGTGCCAGCAGCTTGGTGGGGGCGGACTCCTACGAGCAGTACTTC. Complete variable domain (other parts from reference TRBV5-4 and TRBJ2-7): ETGVTQSPTHLIKTRGQQVTLRCSSQSGHNTVSWYQQALGQGPQFIFQYYREEENGRGNFPPRFSGLQFPNYSSELNVNALELDDSALYLCASSLVGADSYEQYFGPGTRLTVT.

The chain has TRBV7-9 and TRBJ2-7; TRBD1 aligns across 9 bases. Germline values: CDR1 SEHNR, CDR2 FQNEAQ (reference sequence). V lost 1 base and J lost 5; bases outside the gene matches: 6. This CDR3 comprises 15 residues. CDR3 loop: CASSLGGDRAHEQYF. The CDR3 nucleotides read TGTGCCAGCAGCTTAGGAGGGGACAGGGCCCACGAGCAGTACTTC.

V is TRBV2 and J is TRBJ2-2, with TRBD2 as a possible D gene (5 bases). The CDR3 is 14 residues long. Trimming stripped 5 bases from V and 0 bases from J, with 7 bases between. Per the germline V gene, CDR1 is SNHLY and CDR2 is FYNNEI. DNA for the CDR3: TGTGCCAGCAGTTGGGAGACGAACACCGGGGAGCTGTTTTTT. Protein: CASSWETNTGELFF.

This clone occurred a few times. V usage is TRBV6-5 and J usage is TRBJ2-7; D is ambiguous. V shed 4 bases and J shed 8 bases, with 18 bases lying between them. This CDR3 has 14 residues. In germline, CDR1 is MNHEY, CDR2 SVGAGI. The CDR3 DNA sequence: TGTGCCAGCAGTTCCACCCTCGGACGATCCAAGCAGTACTTC. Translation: CASSSTLGRSKQYF.

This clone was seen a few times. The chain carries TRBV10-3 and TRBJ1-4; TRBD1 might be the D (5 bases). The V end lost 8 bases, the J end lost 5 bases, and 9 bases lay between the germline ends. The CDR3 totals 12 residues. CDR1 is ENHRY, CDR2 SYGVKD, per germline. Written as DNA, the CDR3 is TGTGCCATCGGGCAGGGAAATGAAAAACTGTTTTTT. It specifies CAIGQGNEKLFF.

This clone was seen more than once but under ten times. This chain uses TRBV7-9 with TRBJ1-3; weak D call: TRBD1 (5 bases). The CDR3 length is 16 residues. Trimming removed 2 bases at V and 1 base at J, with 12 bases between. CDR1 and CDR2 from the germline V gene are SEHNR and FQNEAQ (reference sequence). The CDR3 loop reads CASSLLRGGSGNTIYF. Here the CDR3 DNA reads TGTGCCAGCAGCTTACTCCGGGGGGGTTCTGGAAACACCATATATTTT.

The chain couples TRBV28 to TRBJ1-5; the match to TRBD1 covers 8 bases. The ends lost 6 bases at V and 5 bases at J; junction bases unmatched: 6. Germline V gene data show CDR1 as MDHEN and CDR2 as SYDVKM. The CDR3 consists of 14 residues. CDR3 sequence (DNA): TGTGCCAGCAGGGTGACAGGGGAAGATCAGCCCCAGCATTTT. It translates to CASRVTGEDQPQHF.

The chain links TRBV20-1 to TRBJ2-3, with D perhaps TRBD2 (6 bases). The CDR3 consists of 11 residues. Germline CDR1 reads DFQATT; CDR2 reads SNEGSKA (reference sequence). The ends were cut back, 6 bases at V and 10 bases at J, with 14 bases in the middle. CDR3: CSAGRSSAQYF. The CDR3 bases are TGCAGTGCGGGGCGGTCTAGCGCGCAGTATTTT.

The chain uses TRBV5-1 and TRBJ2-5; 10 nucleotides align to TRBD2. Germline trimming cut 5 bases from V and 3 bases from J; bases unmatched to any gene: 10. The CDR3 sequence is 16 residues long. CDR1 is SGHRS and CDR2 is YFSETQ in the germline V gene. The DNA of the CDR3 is TGCGCCAGCAGAAGAGCGGGGGGGCTGTCGGAAGAGACCCAGTACTTC. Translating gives CASRRAGGLSEETQYF.

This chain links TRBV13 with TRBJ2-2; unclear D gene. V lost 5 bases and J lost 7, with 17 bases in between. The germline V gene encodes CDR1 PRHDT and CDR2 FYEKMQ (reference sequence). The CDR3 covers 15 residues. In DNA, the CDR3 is TGTGCCAGCAGCCCAGGACGGCGGTGGGACGGGGAGCTGTTTTTT. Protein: CASSPGRRWDGELFF.

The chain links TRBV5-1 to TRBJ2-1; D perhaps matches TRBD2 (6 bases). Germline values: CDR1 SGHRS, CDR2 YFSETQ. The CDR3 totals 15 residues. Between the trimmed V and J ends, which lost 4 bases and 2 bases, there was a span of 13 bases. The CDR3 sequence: CASSLVAVTYNEQFF. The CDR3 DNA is TGCGCCAGCAGCCTGGTAGCGGTGACCTACAATGAGCAGTTCTTC.

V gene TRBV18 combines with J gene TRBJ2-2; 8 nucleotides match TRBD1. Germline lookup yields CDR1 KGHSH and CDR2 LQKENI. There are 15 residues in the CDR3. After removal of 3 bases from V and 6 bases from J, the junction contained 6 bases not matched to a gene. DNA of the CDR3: TGTGCCAGCTCACCGCGGGACAGGCGACCCGGGGAGCTGTTTTTT. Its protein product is CASSPRDRRPGELFF. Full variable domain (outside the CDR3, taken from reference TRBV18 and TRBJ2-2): NAGVMQNPRHLVRRRGQEARLRCSPMKGHSHVYWYRQLPEEGLKFMVYLQKENIIDESGMPKERFSAEFPKEGPSILRIQQVVRGDSAAYFCASSPRDRRPGELFFGEGSRLTVL.

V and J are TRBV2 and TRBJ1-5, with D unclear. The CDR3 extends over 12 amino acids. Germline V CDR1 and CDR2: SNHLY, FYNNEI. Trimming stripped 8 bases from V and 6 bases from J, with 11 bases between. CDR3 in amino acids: CASAGDGQPQHF. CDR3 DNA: TGTGCCAGCGCGGGTGATGGTCAGCCCCAGCATTTT.

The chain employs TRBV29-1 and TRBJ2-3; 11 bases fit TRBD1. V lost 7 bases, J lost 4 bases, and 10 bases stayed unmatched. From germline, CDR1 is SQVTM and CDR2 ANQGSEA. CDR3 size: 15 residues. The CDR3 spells CSADRTGGESDTQYF. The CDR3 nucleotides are TGCAGCGCCGATAGGACAGGGGGCGAATCAGATACGCAGTATTTT.